This TCR beta chain was profiled in a study of molecular identifiers for immune sequencing clone quantification. The V end lost 0 bases, the J end lost 3 bases, and 5 bases lay between the germline ends. CDR3 size: 14 residues. Germline V gene lookup returns CDR1 SGHAT and CDR2 FQNNGV. In TCRdb, the PCR reads were re-called with MiXCR into one record per CDR3 protein. Here the sample spans some 100,000 distinct CDR3 sequences, roughly 34% being singletons. V is TRBV11-2 and J is TRBJ2-2, with unresolved D. This receptor was taken from a human donor in good health. Some libraries in this study had Jurkat cell RNA spiked in. Sequenced: naive CD8+ T cells from blood, with Jurkat cell RNA spiked in. The subset here: FACS-sorted CD8+CD4-CCR7+CD45RA+ naive T cells. The CDR3 DNA is TGTGCCAGCAGCTTAGAGGTCTACACCGGGGAGCTGTTTTTT. This sequence encodes CASSLEVYTGELFF.